The clone carrying this TCR beta chain was recorded at least ten times. The target antigen is unknown. This sample is part of a study of spatial heterogeneity in lung cancer. The wider study: In tumor regions, TCR transcript counts tracked strongly with a T cell module score from matched bulk RNA-seq.

Study findings and constraints: How many expanded intratumoral alpha and beta TCRs were present tracked the tumor mutation count, which was a count of nonsynonymous mutations.

TCRdb recomputed calls from the 5' RACE reads with MiXCR, one row per CDR3 protein. Here the sample spans some 100,000 distinct CDR3 sequences, under 4.5% being singletons. The time point was: sample taken at primary tumor resection. The sample here was lung tumor tissue, taken at surgery. This clonotype was sampled from a male donor with early-stage non-small cell lung cancer.

As DNA, the CDR3 is TGTGCCAGCACCAGAGGACGGGATCAGCCCCAGCATTTT. Its translation is CASTRGRDQPQHF. The V gene is TRBV2, the J gene TRBJ1-5; D is ambiguous. The CDR3 is made up of 13 amino acids. The germline gives CDR1 SNHLY, CDR2 FYNNEI. The V end was cut by 7 bases, the J end by 5 bases, with 12 bases between. Variable domain in full (rest from reference TRBV2 and TRBJ1-5): EPEVTQTPSHQVTQMGQEVILRCVPISNHLYFYWYRQILGQKVEFLVSFYNNEISEKSEIFDDQFSVERPDGSNFTLKIRSTKLEDSAMYFCASTRGRDQPQHFGDGTRLSIL.